The clone carrying this T cell receptor beta chain has at least ten counts. As yet, its antigen is unknown. The CDR3 extends over 14 amino acids. V was pared by 5 bases and J by 10 bases, with 18 bases between. The germline V gene has CDR1 SEHNR and CDR2 FQNEAQ (reference sequence). cDNA synthesis was performed by 5'RACE with 10-nucleotide random UMIs. MiXCR, applied by TCRdb to the 5' RACE reads, yields one record per CDR3 protein. The sample has 20,000 to 30,000 distinct CDR3 sequences; roughly an eighth are singletons. The sample comes from a study of neurological immune-mediated disorders. The study's findings and limits: Expanded clones shared no identical CDR3 amino acid sequences across subjects, which suggested private TCR-beta repertoires in all groups. In HTLV-1-associated myelopathy, TCR clonal expansion was greatest, whereas multiple sclerosis had the least, falling below healthy controls.

The chain combines TRBV7-9 with TRBJ2-1; D may be TRBD1 (5 bases). Sequenced input: PBMCs. This TCR was recovered from a woman in her fifties or sixties with HTLV-1-associated myelopathy (HAM/TSP). CDR3 region: CASSPPAGLGEQFF. The CDR3 DNA sequence: TGTGCCAGCAGCCCCCCGGCAGGGTTAGGGGAGCAGTTCTTC.